A selection of T cell receptor beta chains follows, all from one sample in a study of technical replicates of blood from a handful of donors. Produced via immunoSEQ multiplex PCR; TCRdb's table is partial and in-frame only. The table has about 49,000 clones, 90% to 95% seen once. Sequenced sample: PBMCs. The receptors were gathered from a human donor in good health. Some clones in this sample may be carry-over from other donors' samples. Both conserved end residues are part of each CDR3. D genes are given only for firm matches. Size values are once, few and many counts, or a class for expanded clones, and some rows have none.

>TRBJ2-2|.|TRBV5-1|.
TGCGCCAGCAGCCCCGGGGACTTAGACACCGGGGAGCTGTTTTTT
CASSPGDLDTGELFF
>TRBJ1-5|.|TRBV18|.
TGTGCCAGCTCACTCCAAGGGGGGGTCGGCAATCAGCCCCAGCATTTT
CASSLQGGVGNQPQHF
>TRBJ1-1|TRBD1|TRBV29-1|few
TGCAGCGCAAACAGGGGGAACCTCGTCACTGAAGCTTTCTTT
CSANRGNLVTEAFF
>TRBJ2-2|.|TRBV7-8|.
TGTGCCAGCAGCCTCGGGACACCAACCGGGGAGCTGTTTTTT
CASSLGTPTGELFF
>TRBJ1-2|.|TRBV2|.
TGTGCCAGCAGTGGAACAGGGTGGGGCTACACCTTC
CASSGTGWGYTF
>TRBJ2-7|.|TRBV5-8|.
TGTGCCAGCAGCTTGGGAGGGTCCATTCCCTACGAGCAGTACTTC
CASSLGGSIPYEQYF
>TRBJ1-3|.|TRBV5-1|.
TGCGCCAGCAGCTTAGGCAGGGCGGGAAACACCATATATTTT
CASSLGRAGNTIYF
>TRBJ1-1|.|TRBV6-1|.
TGTGCCAGCAGTGATCAGGGAAGGTGGACTGAAGCTTTCTTT
CASSDQGRWTEAFF
>TRBJ2-7|.|TRBV6-1|.
TGTGCCAGCAGGCCGACAGAGGCCCACGAGCAGTACTTC
CASRPTEAHEQYF
>TRBJ2-7|TRBD1|TRBV19|.
TGTGCCAGTAGTATAGTAACAGGGGGCGGCTACGAGCAGTACTTC
CASSIVTGGGYEQYF
>TRBJ2-7|TRBD1|TRBV5-6|.
TGTGCCAGCAGCGGGGGGACAGGGTTAGACGAGCAGTACTTC
CASSGGTGLDEQYF
>TRBJ1-2|.|TRBV30|.
TGTGCCTGGAGTCTGGGAGGGAACCATGGCTACACCTTC
CAWSLGGNHGYTF
>TRBJ2-7|.|TRBV11-3|.
TGTGCCAGCAGCAGAATAGTGTTCGGGTTAGGTGCCTACGAGCAGTACTTC
CASSRIVFGLGAYEQYF